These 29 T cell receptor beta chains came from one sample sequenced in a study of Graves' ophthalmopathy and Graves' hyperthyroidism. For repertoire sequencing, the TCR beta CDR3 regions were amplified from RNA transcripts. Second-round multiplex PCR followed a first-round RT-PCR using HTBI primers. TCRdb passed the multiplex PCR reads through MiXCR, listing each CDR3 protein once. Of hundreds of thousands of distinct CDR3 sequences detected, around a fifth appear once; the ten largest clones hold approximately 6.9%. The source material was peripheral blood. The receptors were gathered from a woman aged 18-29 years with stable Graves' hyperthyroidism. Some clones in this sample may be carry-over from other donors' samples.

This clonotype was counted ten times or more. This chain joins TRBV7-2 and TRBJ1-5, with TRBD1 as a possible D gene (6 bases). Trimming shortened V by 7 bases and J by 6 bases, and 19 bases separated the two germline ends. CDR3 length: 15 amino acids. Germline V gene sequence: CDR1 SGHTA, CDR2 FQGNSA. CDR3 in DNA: TGTGCCAGCACCACAACCGGGGGACAATTTCAGCCCCAGCATTTT. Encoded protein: CASTTTGGQFQPQHF.

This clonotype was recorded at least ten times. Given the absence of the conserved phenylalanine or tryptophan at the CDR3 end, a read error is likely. CDR3 sequence: CASSLDPTSEREMDQETQYL. In nucleotides, the CDR3 is TGTGCCAGCAGCCTCGACCCGACCTCTGAGCGGGAGATGGACCAAGAGACCCAGTACCTC. The chain employs TRBV11-2 and TRBJ2-5; the match to TRBD2 covers 8 bases. The CDR3 covers 20 residues. The germline V gene has CDR1 SGHAT and CDR2 FQNNGV. V lost 5 bases, J lost 0 bases, and 20 bases stayed unmatched.

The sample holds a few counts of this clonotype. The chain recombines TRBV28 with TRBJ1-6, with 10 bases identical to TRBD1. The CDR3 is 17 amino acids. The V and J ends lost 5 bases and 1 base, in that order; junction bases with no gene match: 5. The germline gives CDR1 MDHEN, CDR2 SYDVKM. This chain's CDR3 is CASSPWTGGSYNSPLHF. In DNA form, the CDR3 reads TGTGCCAGCAGTCCATGGACAGGGGGATCCTATAATTCACCCCTCCACTTT. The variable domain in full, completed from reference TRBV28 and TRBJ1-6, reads DVKVTQSSRYLVKRTGEKVFLECVQDMDHENMFWYRQDPGLGLRLIYFSYDVKMKEKGDIPEGYSVSREKKERFSLILESASTNQTSMYLCASSPWTGGSYNSPLHFGNGTRLTVT.

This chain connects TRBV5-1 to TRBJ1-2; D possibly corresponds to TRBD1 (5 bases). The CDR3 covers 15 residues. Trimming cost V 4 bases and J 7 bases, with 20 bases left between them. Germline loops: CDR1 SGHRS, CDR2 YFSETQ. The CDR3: CASSQSTGGTTGYTF. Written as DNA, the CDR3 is TGCGCCAGCAGCCAATCGACTGGGGGGACCACTGGCTACACCTTC.

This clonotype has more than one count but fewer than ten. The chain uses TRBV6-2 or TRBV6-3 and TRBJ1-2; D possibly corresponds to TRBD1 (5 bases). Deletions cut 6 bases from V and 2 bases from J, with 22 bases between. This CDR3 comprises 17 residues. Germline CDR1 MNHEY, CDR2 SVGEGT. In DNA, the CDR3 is TGTGCCAGCAGGCAGGCGAGGGGACGAAAAGAGAACTATGGCTACACCTTC. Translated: CASRQARGRKENYGYTF.

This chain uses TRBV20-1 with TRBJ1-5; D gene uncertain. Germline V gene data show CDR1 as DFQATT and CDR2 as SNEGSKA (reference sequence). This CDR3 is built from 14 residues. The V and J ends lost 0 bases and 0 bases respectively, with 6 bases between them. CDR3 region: CSARDVYSNQPQHF. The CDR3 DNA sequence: TGCAGTGCTAGAGACGTTTATAGCAATCAGCCCCAGCATTTT.

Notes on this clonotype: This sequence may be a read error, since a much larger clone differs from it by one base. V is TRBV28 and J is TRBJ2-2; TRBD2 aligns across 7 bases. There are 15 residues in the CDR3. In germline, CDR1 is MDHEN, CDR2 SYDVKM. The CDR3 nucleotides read TGTGCCAGCAGCCTCCGGGACTACAACACCGGGGAGCTGTTGTTT. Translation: CASSLRDYNTGELLF.

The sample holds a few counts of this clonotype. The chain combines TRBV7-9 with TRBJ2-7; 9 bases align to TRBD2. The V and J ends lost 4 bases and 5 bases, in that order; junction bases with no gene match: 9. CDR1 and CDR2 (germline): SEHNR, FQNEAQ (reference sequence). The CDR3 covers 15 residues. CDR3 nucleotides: TGTGCCAGCAGCTACCGGGCGCGGGAGGGTGACGAGCAGTACTTC. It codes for CASSYRAREGDEQYF.

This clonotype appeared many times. CDR3 sequence: CASSAIETQYF. In DNA form, the CDR3 reads TGTGCCAGCAGCGCGATAGAGACCCAGTACTTC. J is TRBJ2-5 and V is TRBV28; D not certain. The V gene lost 6 bases and the J gene lost 4 bases, with 6 bases spanning the gap. CDR1 is MDHEN and CDR2 is SYDVKM in the germline V gene. The CDR3 sequence is 11 residues long.

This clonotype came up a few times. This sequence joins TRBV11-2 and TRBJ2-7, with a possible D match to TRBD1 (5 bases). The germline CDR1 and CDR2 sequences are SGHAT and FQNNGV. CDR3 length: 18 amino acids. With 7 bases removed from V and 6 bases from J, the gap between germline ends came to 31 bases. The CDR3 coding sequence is TGTGCCAGCACCTACCCCAACCCTCTAAGGCAGGGCTTCGGCGAGCAGTACTTC. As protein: CASTYPNPLRQGFGEQYF.

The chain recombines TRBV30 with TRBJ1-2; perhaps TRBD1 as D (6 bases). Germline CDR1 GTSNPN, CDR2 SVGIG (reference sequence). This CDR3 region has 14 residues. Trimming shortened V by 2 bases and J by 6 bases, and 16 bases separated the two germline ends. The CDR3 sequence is CAWSNEGDQDGYTF. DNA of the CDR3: TGTGCCTGGAGTAATGAGGGGGATCAAGATGGCTACACCTTC.

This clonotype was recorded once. Written as DNA, the CDR3 is TGTGCCAGCAGCCCCGCTGGACAGGGGCGAGGCTACACCTTC. Its protein product is CASSPAGQGRGYTF. The chain couples TRBV28 to TRBJ1-2, with 9 positions matching TRBD1. The germline V gene encodes CDR1 MDHEN and CDR2 SYDVKM. The CDR3 contains 14 residues. The ends lost 6 bases at V and 8 bases at J; junction bases unmatched: 10.

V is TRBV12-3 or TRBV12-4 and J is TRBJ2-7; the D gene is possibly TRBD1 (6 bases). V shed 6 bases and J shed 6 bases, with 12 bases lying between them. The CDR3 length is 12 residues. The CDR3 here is CASSPRGIEQYF. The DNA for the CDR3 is TGTGCCAGCAGCCCAAGGGGGATCGAGCAGTACTTC.

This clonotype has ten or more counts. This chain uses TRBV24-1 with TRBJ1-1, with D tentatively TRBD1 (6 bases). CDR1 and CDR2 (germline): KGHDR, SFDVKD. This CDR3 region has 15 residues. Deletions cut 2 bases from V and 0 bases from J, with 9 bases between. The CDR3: CATSDSGQLNTEAFF. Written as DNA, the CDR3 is TGTGCCACCAGTGATTCCGGACAGCTGAACACTGAAGCTTTCTTT.

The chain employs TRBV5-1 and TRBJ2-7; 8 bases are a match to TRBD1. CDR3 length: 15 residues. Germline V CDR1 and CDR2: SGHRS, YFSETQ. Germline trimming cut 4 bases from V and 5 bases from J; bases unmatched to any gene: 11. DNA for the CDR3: TGCGCCAGCAGCCGGCAGACAGGGGCGGAAAACGAGCAGTACTTC. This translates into CASSRQTGAENEQYF.

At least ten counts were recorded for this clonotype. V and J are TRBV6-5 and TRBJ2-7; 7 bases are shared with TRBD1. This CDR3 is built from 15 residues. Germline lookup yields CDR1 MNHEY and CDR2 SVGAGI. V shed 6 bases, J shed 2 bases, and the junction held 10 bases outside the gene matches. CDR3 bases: TGTGCCAGCAGGCCGGACAGGAGATTCACCTACGAGCAGTACTTC. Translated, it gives CASRPDRRFTYEQYF.

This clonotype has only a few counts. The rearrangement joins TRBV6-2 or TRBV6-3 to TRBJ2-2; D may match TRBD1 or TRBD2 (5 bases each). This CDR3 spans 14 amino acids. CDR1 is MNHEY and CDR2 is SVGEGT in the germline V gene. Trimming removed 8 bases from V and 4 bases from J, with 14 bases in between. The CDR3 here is CASSGRGRTGELFF. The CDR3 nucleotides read TGTGCCAGCTCTGGTCGGGGCCGCACCGGGGAGCTGTTTTTT.

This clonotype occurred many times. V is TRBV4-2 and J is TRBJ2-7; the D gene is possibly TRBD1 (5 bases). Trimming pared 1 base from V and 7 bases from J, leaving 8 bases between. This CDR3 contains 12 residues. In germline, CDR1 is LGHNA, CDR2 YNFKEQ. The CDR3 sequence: CASSQAGAEQYF. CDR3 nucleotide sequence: TGTGCCAGCAGCCAAGCTGGGGCTGAGCAGTACTTC.

CDR3 in DNA: TGCGCCAGCAGCTCACAGGGGTCTAACTATGGCTACACCTTC. It yields the protein CASSSQGSNYGYTF. V usage is TRBV5-1 and J usage is TRBJ1-2; TRBD1 aligns across 7 bases. Trimming cost V 3 bases and J 0 bases; bases outside gene matches: 2. Germline values: CDR1 SGHRS, CDR2 YFSETQ. The CDR3 covers 14 residues.

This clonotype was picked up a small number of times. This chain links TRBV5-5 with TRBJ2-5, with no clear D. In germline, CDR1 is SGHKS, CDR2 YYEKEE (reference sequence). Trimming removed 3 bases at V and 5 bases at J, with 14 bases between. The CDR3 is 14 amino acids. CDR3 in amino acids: CASSSLGPRETQYF. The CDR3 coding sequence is TGTGCCAGCAGCTCATTAGGGCCGAGGGAGACCCAGTACTTC.

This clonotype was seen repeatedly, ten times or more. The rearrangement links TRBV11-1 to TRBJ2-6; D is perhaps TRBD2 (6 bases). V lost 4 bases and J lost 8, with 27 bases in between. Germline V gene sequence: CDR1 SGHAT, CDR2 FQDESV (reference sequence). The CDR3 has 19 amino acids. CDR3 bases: TGTGCCAGCAGCTATGAGGGGCTCGTGTATCGGGGAGGATCCAACGTCCTGACTTTC. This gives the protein CASSYEGLVYRGGSNVLTF.

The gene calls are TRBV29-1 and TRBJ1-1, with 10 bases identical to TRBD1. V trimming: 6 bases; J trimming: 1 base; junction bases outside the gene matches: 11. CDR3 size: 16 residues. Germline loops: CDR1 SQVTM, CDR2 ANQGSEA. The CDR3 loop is CSVGRQGAFRNTEAFF. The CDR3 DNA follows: TGCAGCGTGGGAAGACAGGGGGCGTTTAGGAACACTGAAGCTTTCTTT.

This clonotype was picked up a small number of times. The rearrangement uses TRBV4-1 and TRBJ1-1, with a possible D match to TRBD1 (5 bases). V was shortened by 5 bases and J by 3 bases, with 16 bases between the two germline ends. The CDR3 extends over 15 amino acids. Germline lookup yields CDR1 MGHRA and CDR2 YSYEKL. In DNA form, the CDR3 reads TGCGCCAGCAGCGTCCCCGAGCGGGGGGACACTGAAGCTTTCTTT. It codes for CASSVPERGDTEAFF.

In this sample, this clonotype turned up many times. The CDR3 nucleotides are TGTGCCAGCAGTTTCTCAATTTACCCGAACACTGAAGCTTTCTTT. Its translation: CASSFSIYPNTEAFF. This sequence joins TRBV6-5 and TRBJ1-1; D is undetermined. Germline V gene lookup returns CDR1 MNHEY and CDR2 SVGAGI. The V end lost 4 bases, the J end lost 1 base, and 13 bases lay between the germline ends. The CDR3 consists of 15 residues.

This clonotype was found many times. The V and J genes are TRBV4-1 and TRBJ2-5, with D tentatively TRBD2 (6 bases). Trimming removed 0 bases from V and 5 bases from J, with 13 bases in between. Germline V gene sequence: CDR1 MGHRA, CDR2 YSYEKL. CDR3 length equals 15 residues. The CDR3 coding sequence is TGCGCCAGCAGCCAAGACGGGCTAGCGCGGGAGACCCAGTACTTC. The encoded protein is CASSQDGLARETQYF.

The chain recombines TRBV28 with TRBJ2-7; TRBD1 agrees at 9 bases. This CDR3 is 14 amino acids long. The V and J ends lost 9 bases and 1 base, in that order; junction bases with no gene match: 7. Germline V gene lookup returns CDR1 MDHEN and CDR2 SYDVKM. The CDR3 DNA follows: TGTGCCAGTATCATCGGGACAGGGTCCTACGAGCAGTACTTC. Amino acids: CASIIGTGSYEQYF.

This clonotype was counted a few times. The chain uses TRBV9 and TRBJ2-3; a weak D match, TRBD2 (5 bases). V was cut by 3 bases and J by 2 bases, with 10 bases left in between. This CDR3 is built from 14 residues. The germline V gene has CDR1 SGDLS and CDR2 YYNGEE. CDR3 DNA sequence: TGTGCCAGCAGCGCCGAGGGAAACACAGATACGCAGTATTTT. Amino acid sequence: CASSAEGNTDTQYF.

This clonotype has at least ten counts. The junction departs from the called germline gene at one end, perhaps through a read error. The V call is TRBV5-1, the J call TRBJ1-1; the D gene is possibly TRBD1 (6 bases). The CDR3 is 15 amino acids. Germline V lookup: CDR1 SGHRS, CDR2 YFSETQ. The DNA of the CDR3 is TGCGCCAGCAACTTGGGAGGACAGCGGAACACTGAAGCTTTCTTT. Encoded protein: CASNLGGQRNTEAFF.

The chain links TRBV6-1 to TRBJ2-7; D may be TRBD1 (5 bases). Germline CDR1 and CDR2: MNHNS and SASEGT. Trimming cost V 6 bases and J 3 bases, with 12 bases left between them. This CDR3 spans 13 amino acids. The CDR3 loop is CASRPTVYYEQYF. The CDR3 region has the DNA TGTGCCAGCAGGCCGACAGTCTACTACGAGCAGTACTTC.